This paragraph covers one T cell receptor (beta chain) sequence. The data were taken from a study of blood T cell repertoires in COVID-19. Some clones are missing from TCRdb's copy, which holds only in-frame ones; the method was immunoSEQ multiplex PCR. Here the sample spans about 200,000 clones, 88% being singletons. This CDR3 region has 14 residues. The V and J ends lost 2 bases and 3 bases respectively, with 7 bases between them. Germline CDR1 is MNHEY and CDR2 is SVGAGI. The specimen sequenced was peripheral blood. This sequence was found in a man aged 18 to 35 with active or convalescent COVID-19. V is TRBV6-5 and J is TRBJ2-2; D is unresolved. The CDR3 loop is CASSYGGYTGELFF. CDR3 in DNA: TGTGCCAGCAGTTACGGCGGATACACCGGGGAGCTGTTTTTT.